Shown below are 30 T cell receptor beta chains from a single sample sequenced in a study of shared clonotypes between healthy human individuals. Selected positively for CCR7 and CD45RO-negative, naive CD8 cells excluded terminally differentiated effector memory CD45RA+ cells. Sequencing used immunoSEQ multiplex PCR; TCRdb keeps in-frame clones, though not all of them. This repertoire shows about 2 million clones, about 94% found once; its top ten account for 0.9% to 1.3%. What was sequenced was naive CD8+ T cells sorted from blood. The source is a man in his late teens or twenties in good health.

The chain combines TRBV7-9 with TRBJ2-7; TRBD1 might be the D (6 bases). Germline values: CDR1 SEHNR, CDR2 FQNEAQ (reference sequence). The CDR3 covers 13 residues. Trimming removed 4 bases from V and 5 bases from J, with 12 bases in between. For the CDR3, the DNA is TGTGCCAGCAGCTCCGACAGGTCCAACGAGCAGTACTTC. Amino acid sequence: CASSSDRSNEQYF.

This clone appeared a few times. The rearrangement uses TRBV7-9 and TRBJ1-2; D perhaps matches TRBD1 (5 bases). The CDR3 runs to 13 residues. Germline V gene data show CDR1 as SEHNR and CDR2 as FQNEAQ (reference sequence). V was pared by 5 bases and J by 8 bases, with 15 bases between. The CDR3 protein is CASSPSGERGYTF. CDR3 bases: TGTGCCAGCAGCCCGTCGGGGGAGAGGGGCTACACCTTC.

The chain uses TRBV7-9 and TRBJ1-1, with D possibly TRBD1 on 5 matching bases. The germline CDR1 and CDR2 sequences are SEHNR and FQNEAQ (reference sequence). V lost 5 bases and J 5 bases, leaving 12 bases between the germline ends. The CDR3 totals 13 residues. CDR3 bases: TGTGCCAGCAGCGAAGCGGGGGGGACTGAAGCTTTCTTT. As protein: CASSEAGGTEAFF.

This chain links TRBV6-5 with TRBJ2-3; no clear D gene. CDR3 size: 15 residues. The germline V gene has CDR1 MNHEY and CDR2 SVGAGI. V gave up 5 bases and J gave up 1 base, with 13 bases separating them. The CDR3 region has the DNA TGTGCCAGCAGTCGGGTAGTTTATGGCACAGATACGCAGTATTTT. Protein sequence: CASSRVVYGTDTQYF.

The chain uses TRBV7-3 and TRBJ2-6; 9 bases match TRBD1. The V gene's germline CDR1 is SGHTA and CDR2 FQGTGA. There are 19 residues in the CDR3. The V segment lost 3 bases and the J segment 0 bases; nucleotides outside the gene matches: 9. CDR3 sequence: CASSFTGDRASSGANVLTF. In nucleotides, the CDR3 is TGTGCCAGCAGCTTCACCGGGGACAGGGCGAGCTCTGGGGCCAACGTCCTGACTTTC. The entire variable domain, with the rest obtained from reference TRBV7-3 and TRBJ2-6, is as follows: GAGVSQTPSNKVTEKGKYVELRCDPISGHTALYWYRQSLGQGPEFLIYFQGTGAADDSGLPNDRFFAVRPEGSVSTLKIQRTERGDSAVYLCASSFTGDRASSGANVLTFGAGSRLTVL.

This clone was found a few times. This same CDR3 is encoded by further DNA sequences in the sample. The chain employs TRBV9 and TRBJ2-7, with TRBD2 matching over 8 bases. Germline V gene data show CDR1 as SGDLS and CDR2 as YYNGEE. This CDR3 comprises 14 residues. The junction had 2 bases not matched to a gene; V was cut back by 0 bases and J by 3 bases. Here the CDR3 reads CASSVGLAGYEQYF. DNA for the CDR3: TGTGCCAGCAGCGTAGGCCTAGCGGGCTACGAGCAGTACTTC.

CDR3 sequence reads: CASRDPSSYNSPLHF. The CDR3 nucleotides are TGTGCCAGCCGGGACCCAAGCTCCTATAATTCACCCCTCCACTTT. The chain employs TRBV5-8 and TRBJ1-6, with D possibly matching TRBD1 (5 bases). The CDR3 consists of 15 residues. Trimming removed 7 bases at V and 0 bases at J, with 11 bases between. CDR1 SGHTS and CDR2 YDEGEE come from the germline V gene.

This clone was picked up one time. The J gene is TRBJ2-7, the V gene TRBV7-2, with D possibly being TRBD1 (5 bases). V lost 3 bases, J lost 4 bases, and 13 bases lay in between. CDR1 and CDR2 (germline): SGHTA, FQGNSA. The CDR3 has 14 amino acids. This CDR3 reads CASSFLGETYEQYF. CDR3 bases: TGTGCCAGCAGCTTTTTAGGGGAAACTTACGAGCAGTACTTC.

This clone was seen just once. The chain recombines TRBV2 with TRBJ2-1, with 8 bases matching TRBD1. Germline CDR1 and CDR2: SNHLY and FYNNEI. The ends lost 3 bases at V and 4 bases at J; junction bases unmatched: 5. CDR3 length: 15 amino acids. As DNA, the CDR3 is TGTGCCAGCAGTGACCGGGACAGGAGGTACAATGAGCAGTTCTTC. Translation: CASSDRDRRYNEQFF.

This rearrangement joins TRBV11-2 to TRBJ2-7; D remains unclear. The CDR3 has 15 amino acids. Trimming removed 3 bases from V and 2 bases from J, with 14 bases in between. The germline V gene encodes CDR1 SGHAT and CDR2 FQNNGV. CDR3 sequence reads: CASSFGPTETYEQYF. The CDR3 coding sequence is TGTGCCAGCAGCTTTGGGCCCACGGAGACCTACGAGCAGTACTTC.

The chain couples TRBV28 to TRBJ2-1; TRBD2 agrees at 8 bases. Germline CDR1 MDHEN, CDR2 SYDVKM. This CDR3 is 15 amino acids long. Trimming at V came to 6 bases and at J to 0 bases, leaving 4 bases not matched to a gene. The CDR3 here is CASRVSGGSYNEQFF. CDR3 DNA sequence: TGTGCCAGCAGAGTCAGCGGGGGCTCCTACAATGAGCAGTTCTTC.

This chain links TRBV27 with TRBJ1-2; 10 positions match TRBD1. Germline CDR1 and CDR2: MNHEY and SMNVEV (reference sequence). The V gene end was trimmed by 4 bases and the J gene end by 7 bases; junction bases not matched to a gene: 12. The CDR3 has 16 residues. CDR3 nucleotide sequence: TGTGCCAGCAGTTCGACAACCGGGACAGGGGACTCTGGCTACACCTTC. Translation: CASSSTTGTGDSGYTF.

The chain links TRBV30 to TRBJ2-2; no clear D gene. Trimming removed 5 bases from V and 0 bases from J, with 7 bases in between. Germline V gene sequence: CDR1 GTSNPN, CDR2 SVGIG (reference sequence). This CDR3 is 13 amino acids long. CDR3: CAWDGANTGELFF. The CDR3 DNA follows: TGTGCCTGGGACGGCGCGAACACCGGGGAGCTGTTTTTT.

This clone was observed once. The same CDR3 is also encoded by other DNA sequences in this sample. This chain connects TRBV28 to TRBJ1-5; a possible D gene is TRBD1 (6 bases). CDR3 length equals 14 residues. Trimming took off 2 bases at V and 6 bases at J, with 11 bases between the two ends. The germline V gene encodes CDR1 MDHEN and CDR2 SYDVKM. This chain's CDR3 is CASSLGGLGQPQHF. CDR3 DNA: TGTGCCAGCAGTTTAGGGGGCCTGGGTCAGCCCCAGCATTTT.

This chain connects TRBV28 to TRBJ2-3, with a tentative D call TRBD1 (5 bases). The CDR3 is made up of 13 amino acids. CDR1 is MDHEN, CDR2 SYDVKM, per germline. The V gene lost 5 bases and the J gene lost 6 bases, with 12 bases spanning the gap. The CDR3 reads CASSRQGSDTQYF. CDR3 nucleotides: TGTGCCAGCAGTAGGCAGGGCTCCGATACGCAGTATTTT.

The chain is built from TRBV7-9 and TRBJ2-7, with 9 positions matching TRBD1. The junction had 8 bases not matched to a gene; V was cut back by 3 bases and J by 2 bases. The CDR3 is 16 amino acids. From germline, CDR1 is SEHNR and CDR2 FQNEAQ (reference sequence). CDR3 nucleotide sequence: TGTGCCAGCAGCTTTGGGACAGGGCCCTTAGCCTACGAGCAGTACTTC. Translated: CASSFGTGPLAYEQYF.

The chain couples TRBV4-2 to TRBJ2-7; D is possibly TRBD1 or TRBD2 (5 bases each). Trimming removed 4 bases at V and 3 bases at J, with 13 bases between. There are 14 residues in the CDR3. Germline CDR1 LGHNA, CDR2 YNFKEQ. The chain's CDR3 is CASSPGRKDYEQYF. The CDR3 DNA is TGTGCCAGCAGCCCGGGACGGAAGGACTACGAGCAGTACTTC.

The V and J genes are TRBV4-1 and TRBJ2-7; a weak D match, TRBD2 (6 bases). The CDR3 loop spans 15 amino acids. The ends were cut back, 3 bases at V and 2 bases at J, with 14 bases in the middle. CDR1 is MGHRA, CDR2 YSYEKL, per germline. Here the CDR3 reads CASSQAAGNTYEQYF. The CDR3 bases are TGCGCCAGCAGCCAGGCGGCGGGGAATACCTACGAGCAGTACTTC.

This chain joins TRBV13 and TRBJ2-1, with D possibly being TRBD1 (6 bases). Trimming took 5 bases from V and 5 from J, leaving 16 bases between them. The CDR3 is 15 amino acids. Germline values: CDR1 PRHDT, CDR2 FYEKMQ (reference sequence). The CDR3 here is CASSLRGLGDNEQFF. In DNA form, the CDR3 reads TGTGCCAGCAGCCTCAGGGGCTTAGGTGACAATGAGCAGTTCTTC.

This chain joins TRBV2 and TRBJ2-1, with 9 nucleotides matching TRBD1. V gave up 6 bases and J gave up 3 bases; unmatched junction bases: 6. CDR1 and CDR2 from the germline V gene are SNHLY and FYNNEI. This CDR3 contains 15 residues. CDR3: CASSPRDRVYNEQFF. The CDR3 nucleotides are TGTGCCAGCAGCCCCCGGGACAGGGTCTACAATGAGCAGTTCTTC.

This clone was recorded only once. The J gene is TRBJ1-5, the V gene TRBV5-1; tentatively, D is TRBD1 (6 bases). V shed 0 bases and J shed 3 bases, with 16 bases lying between them. In germline, CDR1 is SGHRS, CDR2 YFSETQ. The CDR3 is made up of 17 amino acids. The CDR3 reads CASSLELGKGVNQPQHF. Written as DNA, the CDR3 is TGCGCCAGCAGCTTGGAGTTGGGGAAGGGGGTCAATCAGCCCCAGCATTTT.

This clone was observed a handful of times. Other DNA sequences in the same sample also yield this CDR3. This rearrangement joins TRBV4-1 to TRBJ1-2; no clear D. The V gene's germline CDR1 is MGHRA and CDR2 YSYEKL. Trimming removed 1 base at V and 4 bases at J, with 7 bases between. The CDR3 has 13 amino acids. The CDR3 loop is CASSQGVSYGYTF. CDR3 in DNA: TGCGCCAGCAGCCAAGGGGTCTCCTATGGCTACACCTTC.

The rearrangement uses TRBV11-3 and TRBJ2-2; D may be TRBD1 (5 bases). Germline loops: CDR1 SGHNT, CDR2 YENEEA. Trimming removed 1 base from V and 6 bases from J, with 12 bases in between. The CDR3 extends over 15 amino acids. DNA of the CDR3: TGTGCCAGCAGCTTAGTAAGGGGTCTCTCCGGGGAGCTGTTTTTT. It translates to CASSLVRGLSGELFF. The full variable domain, completed using reference TRBV11-3 and TRBJ2-2, is EAGVVQSPRYKIIEKKQPVAFWCNPISGHNTLYWYLQNLGQGPELLIRYENEEAVDDSQLPKDRFSAERLKGVDSTLKIQPAELGDSAVYLCASSLVRGLSGELFFGEGSRLTVL.

The chain recombines TRBV10-2 with TRBJ2-7, with D perhaps TRBD2 (6 bases). Per germline, CDR1 WSHSY and CDR2 SAAADI. The CDR3 consists of 13 residues. The germline V and J ends were trimmed by 7 bases and 4 bases, with 14 bases remaining between them. The CDR3 nucleotides are TGCGCCAGCACCTCGACTAGTTCTTACGAGCAGTACTTC. It yields the protein CASTSTSSYEQYF.

J is TRBJ2-3 and V is TRBV7-9; no clear D gene. This CDR3 has 15 residues. Trimming took 1 base from V and 0 from J, leaving 8 bases between them. Germline lookup yields CDR1 SEHNR and CDR2 FQNEAQ (reference sequence). The CDR3 nucleotides are TGTGCCAGCAGCTTAGAGTTTGCTAGCACAGATACGCAGTATTTT. The encoded protein is CASSLEFASTDTQYF.

The V gene is TRBV4-1, the J gene TRBJ1-3; D gene ambiguous. CDR3 length: 15 amino acids. Germline values: CDR1 MGHRA, CDR2 YSYEKL. V was clipped by 1 base and J by 0 bases, with 7 bases between them. The CDR3 DNA is TGCGCCAGCAGCCAAGGGGTTAACTCTGGAAACACCATATATTTT. Translation: CASSQGVNSGNTIYF.

The chain employs TRBV11-2 and TRBJ2-5; D gene uncertain. V lost 0 bases and J 4 bases, leaving 18 bases between the germline ends. The germline CDR1 and CDR2 sequences are SGHAT and FQNNGV. The CDR3 consists of 17 residues. Here the CDR3 DNA reads TGTGCCAGCAGCTTAGACGATAGCAGGCACTTAGTAGAGACCCAGTACTTC. Translating it yields CASSLDDSRHLVETQYF.

The rearrangement joins TRBV5-6 to TRBJ2-7, with unresolved D. CDR3 length equals 14 residues. The germline CDR1 and CDR2 sequences are SGHDT and YYEEEE. V shed 1 base and J shed 2 bases, with 10 bases lying between them. DNA for the CDR3: TGTGCCAGCAGCTTGAATCCGGAGCCCTACGAGCAGTACTTC. As protein: CASSLNPEPYEQYF.

The chain couples TRBV12-5 to TRBJ2-7; 8 bases align to TRBD2. The CDR3 is 16 amino acids. CDR1 is LGHNT, CDR2 FRNRAP, per germline. V dropped 5 bases and J dropped 5; count of bases not matched to a gene: 14. CDR3 in DNA: TGTGCTAGTGGTGGGACGGGACTAGAGGCGGGGGACGAGCAGTACTTC. Its protein is CASGGTGLEAGDEQYF.

J is TRBJ2-5 and V is TRBV10-2; D is uncertain. This CDR3 is 12 amino acids long. Germline lookup yields CDR1 WSHSY and CDR2 SAAADI. V was cut by 4 bases and J by 0 bases, with 3 bases left in between. Written as DNA, the CDR3 is TGCGCCAGCAGTGGGGACCAAGAGACCCAGTACTTC. It yields the protein CASSGDQETQYF.